The clone carrying this TCR beta chain was detected many times. The antigen is not known. The data derive from a study of T cells in Graves' hyperthyroidism and ophthalmopathy. Graves' hyperthyroidism is called stable when ophthalmopathy does not progress within 18 months. Patients aged 18 to 65 had newly diagnosed hyperthyroidism of under 2 months' duration. Every diagnosis used clinical symptoms, serum thyroxine and TRAb, thyroid ultrasound and orbital computed tomography. Whole-study findings and limits: Most thyroid clonotypes with frequency above 0.001 were detected in blood.

The TCR beta CDR3 regions underwent amplification using RNA transcripts as the source. With the HTBI primer set, the TCR CDR3 went through a first round of RT-PCR. Using its own MiXCR run on the multiplex PCR reads, TCRdb lists one record per CDR3 protein. The repertoire holds roughly 700,000 distinct CDR3 sequences, with 14% as singletons. The sequence was obtained from a woman under 30 with Graves' hyperthyroidism. Sequenced: blood.

The CDR3 bases are TGTGCCAGCTCACTACAGTCTAATCAGCCCCAGCATTTT. It encodes CASSLQSNQPQHF. The chain is built from TRBV18 and TRBJ1-5; D gene uncertain. There are 13 residues in the CDR3. V shed 4 bases and J shed 4 bases, with 8 bases lying between them. Germline lookup yields CDR1 KGHSH and CDR2 LQKENI.